Below are 5 T cell receptor beta chains sequenced from a single sample in a study of shared clonotypes between healthy human individuals. Cells designated naive CD8 were CD45RO-negative and were positively selected for CCR7, with terminally differentiated effector memory CD45RA+ cells excluded. Sequencing was performed with immunoSEQ multiplex PCR; in TCRdb, only in-frame clones are kept and a portion is missing. The sample consists of under 2,000,000 clones, about 95% of them appearing once. Sequenced material: naive CD8+ T cells sorted from blood. These TCRs come from a man aged 18 to 35 in good health.

V is TRBV29-1 and J is TRBJ2-1; a weak D match, TRBD1 (5 bases). The germline gives CDR1 SQVTM, CDR2 ANQGSEA. Deletions cut 8 bases from V and 2 bases from J, with 13 bases between. This CDR3 contains 13 residues. The CDR3 reads CSSIGAAYNEQFF. The CDR3 DNA reads TGCAGCTCCATTGGGGCAGCCTACAATGAGCAGTTCTTC.

The V and J genes are TRBV5-1 and TRBJ2-1; 10 bases match TRBD1. Trimming removed 4 bases from V and 1 base from J; junction bases left unmatched: 5. Germline loops: CDR1 SGHRS, CDR2 YFSETQ. The CDR3 runs 16 residues. This CDR3 reads CASSPTDRGSYNEQFF. For the CDR3, the DNA is TGCGCCAGCAGCCCTACGGACAGGGGGTCCTACAATGAGCAGTTCTTC. Complete variable domain (other parts from reference TRBV5-1 and TRBJ2-1): KAGVTQTPRYLIKTRGQQVTLSCSPISGHRSVSWYQQTPGQGLQFLFEYFSETQRNKGNFPGRFSGRQFSNSRSEMNVSTLELGDSALYLCASSPTDRGSYNEQFFGPGTRLTVL.

The rearrangement uses TRBV4-1 and TRBJ1-1; D call uncertain. V lost 0 bases and J lost 8, with 13 bases in between. The length of the CDR3 is 14 residues. Per germline, CDR1 MGHRA and CDR2 YSYEKL. The CDR3 protein is CASSQDWGPQEAFF. In nucleotides, the CDR3 is TGCGCCAGCAGCCAAGATTGGGGTCCTCAGGAAGCTTTCTTT.

The CDR3 nucleotides read TGTGCCAGCAGCTTCACTAGCGGGGGGGCGGATACGCAGTATTTT. Residues: CASSFTSGGADTQYF. This chain connects TRBV7-9 to TRBJ2-3, with 13 bases that match TRBD2. Germline CDR1 and CDR2: SEHNR and FQNEAQ (reference sequence). The length of the CDR3 is 15 residues. The ends lost 3 bases at V and 6 bases at J; junction bases unmatched: 3.

A word on this clone: Other DNA sequences in this sample translate to the same CDR3. CDR3 residues: CASSQVRGPYEQYF. CDR3 nucleotides: TGCGCCAGCAGCCAAGTTCGCGGGCCTTACGAGCAGTACTTC. The gene calls are TRBV4-1 and TRBJ2-7, with D possibly being TRBD2 (5 bases). Germline V CDR1 and CDR2: MGHRA, YSYEKL. There are 14 residues in the CDR3. The V end was cut by 1 base, the J end by 4 bases, with 11 bases between.